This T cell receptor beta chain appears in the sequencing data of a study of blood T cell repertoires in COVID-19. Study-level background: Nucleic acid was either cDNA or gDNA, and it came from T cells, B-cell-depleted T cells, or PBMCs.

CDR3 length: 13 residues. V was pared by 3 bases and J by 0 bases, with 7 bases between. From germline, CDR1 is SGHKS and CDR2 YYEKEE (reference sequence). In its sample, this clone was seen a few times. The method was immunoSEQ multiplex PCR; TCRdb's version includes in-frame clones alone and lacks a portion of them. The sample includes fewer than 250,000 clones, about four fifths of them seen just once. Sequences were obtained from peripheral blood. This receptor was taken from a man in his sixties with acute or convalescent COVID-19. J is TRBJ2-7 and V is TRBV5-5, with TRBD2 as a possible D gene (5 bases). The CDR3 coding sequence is TGTGCCAGCAGCTCTGACTACTCCTACGAGCAGTACTTC. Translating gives CASSSDYSYEQYF.